This T cell receptor beta chain derives from a study of low-dose radiotherapy and immunotherapy resistance in tumors. Across the whole study: The drug cyclophosphamide was given into a vein at 200 mg/m2 every two weeks, one day before radiation and immunotherapy. Aspirin was taken orally at 300 mg daily by patients, and this continued for four cycles from cycle 1 day 1.

Gene-specific TRAV and TRBV primers were used for first-strand cDNA, covering alpha and beta chains. A constant-region primer paired with the V-primer adapter amplified TCRs over approximately 18 PCR cycles. TCRdb passed the reads through MiXCR, listing each CDR3 protein once. The table includes fewer than 90,000 distinct CDR3 sequences, around 32% detected once. The CDR3 consists of 18 residues. CDR1 SGHTA and CDR2 FQGNSA come from the germline V gene. V dropped 1 base and J dropped 9; count of bases not matched to a gene: 14. This clonotype was seen ten or more times. The time point was: before trial treatment. Donors were dosed with nivolumab and ipilimumab; they also received aspirin, low-dose cyclophosphamide and low-dose radiotherapy.

This clonotype was obtained from a female donor with ovarian cancer. The source was PBMCs, collected before treatment. The chain is built from TRBV7-2 and TRBJ2-1; 11 positions match TRBD2. This chain's CDR3 is CASSLVVTSGSWAGEQFF. The CDR3 nucleotides read TGTGCCAGCAGCTTAGTAGTCACTAGCGGGAGCTGGGCCGGTGAGCAGTTCTTC.